This entry features one T cell receptor (beta chain) sequence. The antigen is undetermined. The data stem from a study of T cells after yellow fever vaccination. Study-wide background: Low-cell-number fractions were prepared with SMART-Seq v4 Ultra Low Input. Study-wide points: A large majority of primary-vaccination clones showed up again after the booster (approximately 96% CD4, 85% to 90% CD8).

TCRdb fed the 5' RACE reads into MiXCR, producing one record per CDR3 protein. The top ten clones hold 20% to 25% of a sample with over 300,000 distinct CDR3 sequences, approximately 4% of them seen once. Germline assignment: CDR1 SEHNR and CDR2 FQNEAQ (reference sequence). This CDR3 comprises 17 residues. Unmatched junction bases numbered 6, after V lost 2 bases and J lost 4 bases. Specimen: PBMCs, collected 5 days after the yellow fever booster vaccination. The genes are TRBV7-9 and TRBJ1-3; TRBD1 agrees at 12 bases. The source is a man between 18 and 35 years old who received the YFV17D yellow fever vaccine. Here the CDR3 reads CASSLSPGQGAGNTIYF. The CDR3 nucleotides read TGTGCCAGCAGCTTATCCCCGGGACAGGGGGCCGGAAACACCATATATTTT.